This T cell receptor (beta chain) came from a study of blood T cell repertoires in COVID-19. About the study: Samples of COVID-19 (acute and convalescent) were obtained from the United States, Italy and Spain. In each case, the material was cDNA or gDNA derived from T cells, B-cell-depleted T cells, or PBMCs.

The method was immunoSEQ multiplex PCR; TCRdb's version includes in-frame clones alone and lacks a portion of them. The sample shows fewer than 200,000 clones, 70% to 90% of them seen only once. Seattle's cohort entered during active infection and was followed longitudinally. The CDR3 has 16 residues. The V gene's germline CDR1 is SGHTA and CDR2 FQGTGA. V lost 2 bases and J lost 8; bases outside the gene matches: 6. Sequenced sample: peripheral blood. The chain carries TRBV7-3 and TRBJ2-1, with 13 positions matching TRBD2. The clonotype comes from a woman of 80 years or more with COVID-19, enrolled during active disease. The DNA for the CDR3 is TGTGCCAGCAGCTTAGGTGGGACTAGCGGGATCTATGAGCAGTTCTTC. Encoded protein: CASSLGGTSGIYEQFF.